The present T cell receptor beta chain was sequenced within a study of early T cells in non-severe SARS-CoV-2 infection. MiXCR, applied by TCRdb to the 5' RACE reads, yields one record per CDR3 protein. Among tens of thousands of distinct CDR3 sequences, 9.5% to 13% were seen once, and the ten largest hold around 7.3%. Study observations and caveats: The study's VDJdb matching favored anti-spike CD8 responses and missed private and CD4 specificities.

This clonotype came up a few times. The antigen is not known. The germline V gene encodes CDR1 SGDLS and CDR2 YYNGEE. CDR3 length equals 14 residues. The V end lost 0 bases, the J end lost 2 bases, and 9 bases lay between the germline ends. The chain recombines TRBV9 with TRBJ2-7, with D maybe TRBD2 (5 bases). Sequences were derived from whole blood, sampled at baseline. The receptor was isolated from an adult who was a healthcare worker with PCR-confirmed SARS-CoV-2 infection or an uninfected control (not recorded which). The CDR3 region is CASSVATGTYEQYF. The CDR3 DNA reads TGTGCCAGCAGCGTAGCTACGGGAACCTACGAGCAGTACTTC.